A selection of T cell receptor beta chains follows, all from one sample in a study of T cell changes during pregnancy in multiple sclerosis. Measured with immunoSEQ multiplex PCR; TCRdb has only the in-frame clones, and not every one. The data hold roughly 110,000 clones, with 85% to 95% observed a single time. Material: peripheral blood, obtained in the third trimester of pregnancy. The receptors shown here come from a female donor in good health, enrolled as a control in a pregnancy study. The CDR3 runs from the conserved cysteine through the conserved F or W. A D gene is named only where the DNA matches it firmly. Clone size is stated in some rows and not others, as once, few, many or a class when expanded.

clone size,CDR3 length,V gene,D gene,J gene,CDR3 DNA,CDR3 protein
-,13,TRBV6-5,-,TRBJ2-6,TGTGCCAGCAGCTCCAGAGGGGCCAACGTCCTGACTTTC,CASSSRGANVLTF
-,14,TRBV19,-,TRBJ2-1,TGTGCCAGCTCGAGCGCAAGCTCCTACAATGAGCAGTTCTTC,CASSSASSYNEQFF
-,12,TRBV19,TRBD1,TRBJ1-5,TGTGCCAGTATGGACAGGGGAGAGCCCCAGCATTTT,CASMDRGEPQHF
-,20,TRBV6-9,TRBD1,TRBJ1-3,TGTGCCAGCAGTTCTGTAACGGGACAGGGGCTTACTTTCTCTGGAAACACCATATATTTT,CASSSVTGQGLTFSGNTIYF
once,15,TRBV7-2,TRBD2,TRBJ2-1,TGTGCCAGCAGCCCTTTAGGCGGGGGGGCAAGTGAGCAGTTCTTC,CASSPLGGGASEQFF
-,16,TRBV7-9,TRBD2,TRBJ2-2,TGTGCCAGCAGCTCGGGGACGGGGGGACCTACCGGGGAGCTGTTTTTT,CASSSGTGGPTGELFF
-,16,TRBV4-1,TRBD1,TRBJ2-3,TGCGCCAGCAGCCAAGAAATTCCAGGGGGAGCAGATACGCAGTATTTT,CASSQEIPGGADTQYF
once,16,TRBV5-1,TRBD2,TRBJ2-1,TGCGCCAGCAGCTTGGCCCCTAGCGGGATTAACAATGAGCAGTTCTTC,CASSLAPSGINNEQFF
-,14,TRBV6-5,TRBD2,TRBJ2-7,TGTGCCAGCAGAGGCACTAGCGGGGGCTACGAGCAGTACTTC,CASRGTSGGYEQYF
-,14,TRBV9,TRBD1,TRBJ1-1,TGTGCCAGCAGCGTGGGGACAGGGCAAGCTGAAGCTTTCTTT,CASSVGTGQAEAFF
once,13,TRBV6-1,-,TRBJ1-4,TGTGCCAGCAGTGAATCGGAGGCTGAAAAACTGTTTTTT,CASSESEAEKLFF
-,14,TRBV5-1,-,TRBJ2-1,TGCGCCAGCAGCTGGCCCAGGGGGGACAATGAGCAGTTCTTC,CASSWPRGDNEQFF
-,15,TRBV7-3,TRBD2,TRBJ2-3,TGTGCCAGCAGCTTCTTAGCGGGGGGGACAGATACGCAGTATTTT,CASSFLAGGTDTQYF
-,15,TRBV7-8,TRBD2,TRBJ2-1,TGTGCCAGCAGCTCCGACGGGGGGAGCTACAATGAGCAGTTCTTC,CASSSDGGSYNEQFF
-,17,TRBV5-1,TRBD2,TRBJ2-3,TGCGCCAGCAGCTGGGGGACTAGCGGGACTAGCACAGATACGCAGTATTTT,CASSWGTSGTSTDTQYF
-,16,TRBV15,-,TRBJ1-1,TGTGCCACCAGCAGCGGGGGGTGGAGTGGGAACACTGAAGCTTTCTTT,CATSSGGWSGNTEAFF
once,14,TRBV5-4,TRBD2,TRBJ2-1,TGTGCCAGCAGCAAGAGCGGGGGGGCAGGTGAGCAGTTCTTC,CASSKSGGAGEQFF
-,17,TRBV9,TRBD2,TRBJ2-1,TGTGCCAGCAGCCCGATAAGCGGGGCTAGCGGGGGGAATGAGCAGTTCTTC,CASSPISGASGGNEQFF
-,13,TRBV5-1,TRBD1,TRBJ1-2,TGCGCCAGCAGCCTCGACAGGGGATATGGCTACACCTTC,CASSLDRGYGYTF
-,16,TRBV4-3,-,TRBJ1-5,TGCGCCAGCAGCCAAGATACAGGGCAGGGAGAACAGCCCCAGCATTTT,CASSQDTGQGEQPQHF
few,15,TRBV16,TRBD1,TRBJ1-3,TGTGCCAGCAGCCAATCGAGGGGGCAAGGAAACACCATATATTTT,CASSQSRGQGNTIYF
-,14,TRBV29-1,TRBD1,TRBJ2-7,TGCAGCGTTGAAGAAGAGGCAGGGGGCTACGAGCAGTACTTC,CSVEEEAGGYEQYF
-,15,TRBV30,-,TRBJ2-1,TGTGCCTGGAGTCACGACGGGAGCTCCTACAATGAGCAGTTCTTC,CAWSHDGSSYNEQFF
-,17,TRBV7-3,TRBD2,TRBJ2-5,TGTGCCAGCAGCTTAACTCGGCTAGCGGGGGGGATAGAGACCCAGTACTTC,CASSLTRLAGGIETQYF
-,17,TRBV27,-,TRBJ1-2,TGTGCCAGCAGTTTATCGGGCCAGGGCGGGAAAAGATTAAGCTACACCTTC,CASSLSGQGGKRLSYTF
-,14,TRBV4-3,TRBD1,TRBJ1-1,TGCGCCAGCAGCCAGCCGGGACAGGTATTGGAAGCTTTCTTT,CASSQPGQVLEAFF
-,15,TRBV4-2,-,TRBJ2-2,TGTGCCAGCAGCCAAACCGGGGAGAACACCGGGGAGCTGTTTTTT,CASSQTGENTGELFF
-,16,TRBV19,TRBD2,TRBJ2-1,TGTGCCAGTAGTATAGACGGGGGGGGAACCTACAATGAGCAGTTCTTC,CASSIDGGGTYNEQFF
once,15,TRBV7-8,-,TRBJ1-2,TGTGCCAGCAGCTTAGAACGGGAACAGAACTATGGCTACACCTTC,CASSLEREQNYGYTF
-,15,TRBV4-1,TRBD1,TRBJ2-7,TGCGCCAGCAGCCAAACCCGGACAGGGGGATACGAGCAGTACTTC,CASSQTRTGGYEQYF
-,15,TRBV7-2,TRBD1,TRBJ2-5,TGTGCCAGCAGTTTATCGGACAGGGGGTGGGAGACCCAGTACTTC,CASSLSDRGWETQYF
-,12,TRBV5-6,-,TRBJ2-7,TGTGCCAGCAGCGCCTCTCGGTACGAGCAGTACTTC,CASSASRYEQYF
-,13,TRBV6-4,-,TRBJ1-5,TGTGCCAGCAGTGAGGGAGGGCGTGGGCCCCAGCATTTT,CASSEGGRGPQHF
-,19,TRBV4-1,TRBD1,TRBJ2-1,TGCGCCAGCAGCCTCCGAACCCCCCAAGACAGGGGCATACACAATGAGCAGTTCTTC,CASSLRTPQDRGIHNEQFF
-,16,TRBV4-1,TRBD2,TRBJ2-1,TGCGCCAGCAGCCAAGGTTTCGCGGGGGACTACAATGAGCAGTTCTTC,CASSQGFAGDYNEQFF